This T cell receptor beta chain was found in a study of response to subunit inactivated influenza vaccine. Points from the study as a whole: The authors suggested that every seasonal influenza vaccination recruits few new T cells.

V dropped 4 bases and J dropped 1; count of bases not matched to a gene: 6. Germline V lookup: CDR1 SQVTM, CDR2 ANQGSEA. CDR3 length: 15 amino acids. This clonotype turned up a few times. The antigen is not known. Via MiXCR, TCRdb re-called the RT-PCR reads, giving one row per CDR3 protein. The table records approximately 530,000 distinct CDR3 sequences, 6.5% to 8% of them present only once. Specimen: PBMCs from blood, collected around 25 months after vaccination. V gene TRBV29-1 combines with J gene TRBJ1-5; 8 positions match TRBD1. The source of this sequence is a man between 50 and 69 years old who received an inactivated influenza vaccine. The CDR3 spells CSVGLTGESNQPQHF. The DNA of the CDR3 is TGCAGCGTTGGGTTGACAGGGGAAAGCAATCAGCCCCAGCATTTT.